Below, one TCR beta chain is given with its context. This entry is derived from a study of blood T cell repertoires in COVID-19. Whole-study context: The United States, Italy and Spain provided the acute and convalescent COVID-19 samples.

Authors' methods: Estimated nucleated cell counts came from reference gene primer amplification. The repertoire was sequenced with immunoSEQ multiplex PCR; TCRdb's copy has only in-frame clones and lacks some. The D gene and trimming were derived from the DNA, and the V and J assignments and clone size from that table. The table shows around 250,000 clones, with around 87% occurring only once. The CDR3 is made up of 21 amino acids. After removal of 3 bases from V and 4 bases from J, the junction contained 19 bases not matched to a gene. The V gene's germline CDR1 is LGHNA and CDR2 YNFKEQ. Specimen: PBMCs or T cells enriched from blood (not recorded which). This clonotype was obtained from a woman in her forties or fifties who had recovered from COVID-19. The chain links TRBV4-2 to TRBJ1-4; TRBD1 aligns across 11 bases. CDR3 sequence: CASSQELWDRGSIILNEKLFF. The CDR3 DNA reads TGTGCCAGCAGCCAGGAACTGTGGGACAGGGGGTCAATAATCCTTAATGAAAAACTGTTTTTT.